The source of this T cell receptor (beta chain) is a study of T cells in Graves' hyperthyroidism and ophthalmopathy. With V trimmed by 3 bases and J by 1 base, 4 bases remained unmatched. Per germline, CDR1 SEHNR and CDR2 FQNEAQ (reference sequence). The CDR3 length is 18 residues. Overall study findings and caveats: Ophthalmopathy was model-predicted a median roughly 6.5 months pre-onset.

This clonotype was seen many times. Its antigen is not identified. There were TCR beta CDR3 regions amplified from RNA transcripts. TCR CDR3 regions were first amplified by RT-PCR with HTBI primers. Each CDR3 protein gets one entry after TCRdb re-called the multiplex PCR reads with MiXCR. This table holds hundreds of thousands of distinct CDR3 sequences, over 15% found once. Input material: blood. The chain recombines TRBV7-9 with TRBJ2-3; the match to TRBD2 covers 16 bases. The TCR originated in an older woman with Graves' ophthalmopathy. In DNA, the CDR3 is TGTGCCAGCAGCTTGCCGGGACTAGCGGGAGGGGGCACAGATACGCAGTATTTT. Protein: CASSLPGLAGGGTDTQYF.